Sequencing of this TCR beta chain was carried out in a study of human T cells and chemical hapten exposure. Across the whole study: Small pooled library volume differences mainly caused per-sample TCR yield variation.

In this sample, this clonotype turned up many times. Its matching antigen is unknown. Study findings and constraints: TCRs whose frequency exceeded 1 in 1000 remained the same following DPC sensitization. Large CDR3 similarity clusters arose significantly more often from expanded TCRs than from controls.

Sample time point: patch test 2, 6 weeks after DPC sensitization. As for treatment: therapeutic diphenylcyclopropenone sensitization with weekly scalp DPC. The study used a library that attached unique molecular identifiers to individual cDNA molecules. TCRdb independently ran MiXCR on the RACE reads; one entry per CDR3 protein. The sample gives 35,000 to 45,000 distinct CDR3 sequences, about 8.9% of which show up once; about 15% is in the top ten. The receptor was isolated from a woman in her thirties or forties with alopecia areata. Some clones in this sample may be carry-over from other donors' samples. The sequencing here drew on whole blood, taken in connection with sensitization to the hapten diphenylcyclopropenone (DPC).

Here the CDR3 reads CASSSDINTEAFF. CDR3 nucleotides: TGTGCCAGCAGCTCGGATATAAACACTGAAGCTTTCTTT. The J gene is TRBJ1-1, the V gene TRBV5-5; D is unclear. Germline lookup yields CDR1 SGHKS and CDR2 YYEKEE (reference sequence). CDR3 size: 13 residues. V lost 3 bases and J lost 2, with 8 bases in between.